The source of this T cell receptor (beta chain) is a study of blood T cell repertoires in COVID-19. Study at large: Sample material is recorded as cDNA or gDNA derived from T cells, B-cell-depleted T cells, or PBMCs.

Profiling relied on immunoSEQ multiplex PCR, and the TCRdb table lists in-frame clones only, not all of them. The table has some 160,000 clones, just under 85% seen once. Germline lookup yields CDR1 SGHDT and CDR2 YYEEEE. The V and J ends lost 0 bases and 5 bases respectively, with 17 bases between them. This CDR3 region has 16 residues. The Seattle patients, enrolled during active infection, were followed longitudinally. The chain recombines TRBV5-6 with TRBJ2-5; TRBD2 might be the D (6 bases). This clonotype was sampled from a woman older than 75 with COVID-19, enrolled during active disease. Sequenced input: peripheral blood. The CDR3 DNA follows: TGTGCCAGCAGCTTGGCCTTGACTAGTGCGGCGGAGACCCAGTACTTC. It is translated as CASSLALTSAAETQYF.